The rows below give T cell receptor beta chains drawn from one sample of a study of shared clonotypes between healthy human individuals. The table came from immunoSEQ multiplex PCR; TCRdb's copy has only in-frame clones and leaves some out. Among approximately 600,000 clones listed, approximately 96% were seen once. The sample comprised naive CD8+ T cells sorted from blood. The receptors shown here come from a woman in her twenties or thirties in good health. Both conserved end residues are part of each CDR3. A D gene is named only where the DNA matches it firmly. The size field is filled for only some rows; it gives once, few, many or a size class.

>14|TRBJ1-6|TRBV7-2|once|TRBD1
TGTGCCAGCAGCGCGACAGGGGGCTTTACACCCCTCCACTTT
CASSATGGFTPLHF
>15|TRBJ1-4|TRBV18|few|TRBD1
TGTGCCAGCTCACCACCGGGACAGGGGGGTGAAAAACTGTTTTTT
CASSPPGQGGEKLFF
>16|TRBJ2-3|TRBV2|-|TRBD2
TGTGCCAGCAGTGCCCTAGCGGGAGGAGGAGCAGATACGCAGTATTTT
CASSALAGGGADTQYF
>12|TRBJ2-1|TRBV29-1|-|-
TGCAGCGTTGTGGGCCTGTACAATGAGCAGTTCTTC
CSVVGLYNEQFF
>14|TRBJ2-7|TRBV9|-|TRBD2
TGTGCCAGCAGCGTAGGGCTAGCGGATTACGAGCAGTACTTC
CASSVGLADYEQYF
>16|TRBJ1-4|TRBV28|-|TRBD1
TGTGCCAGCAGTCTAGGGGACAGGGGGCGGAATGAAAAACTGTTTTTT
CASSLGDRGRNEKLFF
>19|TRBJ2-1|TRBV4-1|-|TRBD2
TGCGCCAGCAGCCAAGGACTAGCAGTCGTCAGGACTCGCTACAATGAGCAGTTCTTC
CASSQGLAVVRTRYNEQFF
>13|TRBJ2-2|TRBV7-8|-|-
TGTGCCAGCAGCTTTGACACGCGGGGGGAGCTGTTTTTT
CASSFDTRGELFF
>17|TRBJ2-7|TRBV7-8|-|TRBD2
TGTGCCAGCAGCTTAGCGCGCCTAATACTAGCGGGAGTTGAGCAGTACTTC
CASSLARLILAGVEQYF
>9|TRBJ2-1|TRBV19|-|-
TGTGCCAGTAGTAATTATAGTTTCTTC
CASSNYSFF
>17|TRBJ1-3|TRBV15|-|-
TGTGCCACCAGCAGAGTGCCCGGGCAGACTATTGGAAACACCATATATTTT
CATSRVPGQTIGNTIYF
>18|TRBJ2-2|TRBV7-9|-|TRBD2
TGTGCCAGCAGCTTATCGGGGACTAGTAATCCGTACACCGGGGAGCTGTTTTTT
CASSLSGTSNPYTGELFF
>17|TRBJ2-5|TRBV7-9|once|TRBD2
TGTGCCAGCAGCTTAGCCCCCGGGACTAGCGACCAAGAGACCCAGTACTTC
CASSLAPGTSDQETQYF
>12|TRBJ1-3|TRBV27|-|-
TGTGCCACCGACGAACAGGGAAACACCATATATTTT
CATDEQGNTIYF
>14|TRBJ2-1|TRBV19|once|-
TGTGCCAGTAGTATCACGGCCTGGGTAAATGAGCAGTTCTTC
CASSITAWVNEQFF
>15|TRBJ1-1|TRBV4-1|few|-
TGCGCCAGCAGCCAAAAGTATACTGGGGCGGCTGAGGCTTTCTTT
CASSQKYTGAAEAFF
>13|TRBJ2-2|TRBV2|-|-
TGTGCCAGCAAAGAGTACAGGGAAAGGGAGCTGTTTTTT
CASKEYRERELFF
>15|TRBJ2-6|TRBV5-6|-|-
TGTGCCAGCAGCTTTACAGTCTCTGGGGCCAACGTCCTGACTTTC
CASSFTVSGANVLTF
>14|TRBJ1-2|TRBV6-6|-|-
TGTGCCAGCTTCGGGGGCACCGACCTCTATGGCTACACCTTC
CASFGGTDLYGYTF
>12|TRBJ2-7|TRBV27|-|-
TGTGCCAGCAGCGATCGTTCTGGCGAGCAGTACTTC
CASSDRSGEQYF
>16|TRBJ2-5|TRBV27|-|-
TGTGCCAGCAGCGACTTTGGACAAACAATAAAAGAGACCCAGTACTTC
CASSDFGQTIKETQYF
>15|TRBJ2-7|TRBV27|-|-
TGTGCCAGCAGTTCCGTTTTGGACGGCCTCTACGAGCAGTACTTC
CASSSVLDGLYEQYF
>15|TRBJ2-7|TRBV4-1|once|TRBD1
TGCGCCAGCAGCCAAGATCGACAGGGGGCCTACGAGCAGTACTTC
CASSQDRQGAYEQYF
>15|TRBJ2-7|TRBV5-5|once|TRBD1
TGTGCCAGCAGCTCTGGACAGGGGGCTATCAACGAGCAGTACTTC
CASSSGQGAINEQYF
>16|TRBJ2-5|TRBV15|-|TRBD1
TGTGCCACCAGCAGAGTGGGACAGGGGCCCCAAGAGACCCAGTACTTC
CATSRVGQGPQETQYF
>13|TRBJ2-3|TRBV2|-|-
TGTGCCAGCAGGGACTCTAACACAGATACGCAGTATTTT
CASRDSNTDTQYF
>17|TRBJ2-7|TRBV11-2|-|-
TGTGCCAGCAGCGAGTTAGAGGGGACTCTCCTCCCGTGCGAGCAGTACTTC
CASSELEGTLLPCEQYF
>13|TRBJ2-1|TRBV29-1|-|-
TGCAGCGTTGAGAGGGAAGCCGGGAGTGAGCAGTTCTTC
CSVEREAGSEQFF
>13|TRBJ2-5|TRBV14|-|-
TGTGCCAGCAGCCTTTTTGCGGAAGAGACCCAGTACTTC
CASSLFAEETQYF
>18|TRBJ1-1|TRBV6-1|-|-
TGTGCCAGCAGTGAATGGGGGGGACACCACGAAGGATACACTGAAGCTTTCTTT
CASSEWGGHHEGYTEAFF
>15|TRBJ1-1|TRBV28|-|-
TGTGCCAGCAGTTTCTACGGGGCTCGGGACACTGAAGCTTTCTTT
CASSFYGARDTEAFF
>15|TRBJ2-3|TRBV7-2|-|TRBD1
TGTGCCAGCAGCTTATCAGGGGGCGCGATAGATACGCAGTATTTT
CASSLSGGAIDTQYF
>13|TRBJ2-3|TRBV27|-|-
TGTGCCAGCACCCTCCGACTAGGAGATACGCAGTATTTT
CASTLRLGDTQYF
>16|TRBJ1-5|TRBV27|-|-
TGTGCCAGCAGTCAGAAGTACGGGCATAGCAATCAGCCCCAGCATTTT
CASSQKYGHSNQPQHF
>15|TRBJ2-7|TRBV21-1|-|-
TGTGCCAGCAGCAAAGGGCGGGAGGACCACTACGAGCAGTACTTC
CASSKGREDHYEQYF
>20|TRBJ2-6|TRBV14|-|TRBD1
TGTGCCAGCAGCCACCCCCAAAATAGGACAGGGGGCTCTGGGGCCAACGTCCTGACTTTC
CASSHPQNRTGGSGANVLTF
>14|TRBJ2-5|TRBV11-2|-|TRBD2
TGTGCCAGTAGGACTAGCGGGATCCCAGAGACCCAGTACTTC
CASRTSGIPETQYF
>10|TRBJ2-1|TRBV20-1|-|-
TGCAGTGCACTGGACCTCGAGCAGTTCTTC
CSALDLEQFF
>15|TRBJ2-7|TRBV4-1|-|-
TGCGCCAGCAGCCAGCCGGGATCCTCCCTATACGAGCAGTACTTC
CASSQPGSSLYEQYF
>17|TRBJ2-7|TRBV27|-|TRBD2
TGTGCCAGCAGTTATGATGCGGGACTAGCCGGAACATCCGAGCAGTACTTC
CASSYDAGLAGTSEQYF
>16|TRBJ2-7|TRBV15|-|TRBD1
TGTGCCACCAGTTCCTATTCCGGACAGGGATTCTACGAGCAGTACTTC
CATSSYSGQGFYEQYF
>16|TRBJ2-7|TRBV6-1|-|TRBD2
TGTGCCAGCAGTGAAGCGGGGGGGACTAGCGCATACGAGCAGTACTTC
CASSEAGGTSAYEQYF
>13|TRBJ1-1|TRBV27|-|TRBD1
TGTGCCAGCAGTATCGACAGGGCAATTAGCGCTTTCTTT
CASSIDRAISAFF
>16|TRBJ2-5|TRBV5-4|-|TRBD1
TGTGCCAGCAGCTCCGCTGGACAGGGGATTTGGGAGACCCAGTACTTC
CASSSAGQGIWETQYF
>13|TRBJ1-1|TRBV7-9|-|-
TGTGCCAGCAGCTTGGGGGGATCCACTGAAGCTTTCTTT
CASSLGGSTEAFF
>16|TRBJ2-5|TRBV27|-|TRBD1
TGTGCCAGCAGTTCCCGACAGGGGACCTTGCTCGGAACCCAGTACTTC
CASSSRQGTLLGTQYF
>18|TRBJ2-2|TRBV21-1|-|-
TGTGCCAGCAGCAAAGCGCTGATGGAGCGGCCGAACACCGGGGAGCTGTTTTTT
CASSKALMERPNTGELFF
>19|TRBJ2-1|TRBV5-4|-|TRBD1
TGTGCCAGCAGCTTGGGAGGACAGGGGAGGTTTTTGTCCTACAATGAGCAGTTCTTC
CASSLGGQGRFLSYNEQFF
>14|TRBJ2-5|TRBV29-1|-|-
TGCAGCGTACCTTGGACGGAGGCAGGGGAGACCCAGTACTTC
CSVPWTEAGETQYF
>13|TRBJ2-7|TRBV14|once|-
TGTGCCAGCAGCCAAGTAGGGTACTACGAGCAGTACTTC
CASSQVGYYEQYF
>13|TRBJ2-3|TRBV5-4|once|TRBD1
TGTGCCAGCAGCTACGACAGGGATGATACGCAGTATTTT
CASSYDRDDTQYF
>15|TRBJ1-4|TRBV4-2|once|-
TGTGCCAGCAGCCAAGAGGACAGCCCAGGGGAAAAACTGTTTTTT
CASSQEDSPGEKLFF
>13|TRBJ1-1|TRBV2|-|-
TGTGCCCTCGGACAGAGGGGGAACACTGAAGCTTTCTTT
CALGQRGNTEAFF
>13|TRBJ1-2|TRBV19|-|TRBD1
TGTGCCAGTAGCCCCGGGACAGGGAAAGGCTACACCTTC
CASSPGTGKGYTF
>13|TRBJ1-5|TRBV19|-|-
TGTGCCAGTAGTATCCTGGGGAATCAGCCCCAGCATTTT
CASSILGNQPQHF
>13|TRBJ2-7|TRBV27|-|-
TGTGCCAGCAGTTTATCAGCCCGATACGAGCAGTACTTC
CASSLSARYEQYF
>13|TRBJ1-2|TRBV29-1|-|-
TGTAGCGTTGAGGGGGTTAAGGGCTATGGCTACACCTTC
CSVEGVKGYGYTF
>15|TRBJ2-7|TRBV19|-|TRBD2
TGTGCCAGTAGACCCGGGACTAGCGGGAGCTGGGAGCAGTACTTC
CASRPGTSGSWEQYF
>10|TRBJ1-6|TRBV23-1|-|-
TGCGCCAGATCCGTCCCACCCCTCCACTTT
CARSVPPLHF